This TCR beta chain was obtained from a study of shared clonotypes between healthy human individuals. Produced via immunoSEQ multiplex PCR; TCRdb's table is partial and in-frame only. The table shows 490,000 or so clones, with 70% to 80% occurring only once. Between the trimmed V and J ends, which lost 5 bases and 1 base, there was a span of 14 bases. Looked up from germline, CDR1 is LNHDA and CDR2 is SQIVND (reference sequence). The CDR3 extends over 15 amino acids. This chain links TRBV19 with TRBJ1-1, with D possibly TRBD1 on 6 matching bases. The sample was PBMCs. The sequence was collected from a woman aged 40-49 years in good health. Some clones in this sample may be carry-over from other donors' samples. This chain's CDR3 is CASSFNRASNTEAFF. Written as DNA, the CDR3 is TGTGCCAGTAGTTTCAACAGGGCCTCGAACACTGAAGCTTTCTTT.